The rows below give T cell receptor beta chains drawn from one sample of a study of T-cell memory formation after mild COVID-19. TCRdb re-called the 5' RACE reads through MiXCR, storing one row per CDR3 protein. The table has more than 75,000 distinct CDR3 sequences, approximately 25% seen once. Input material: PBMCs or a T cell subset sorted from them (not recorded which). The receptor source for this set is a man between 18 and 35 years old who had mild COVID-19 (a few samples of this study predate the infection). Cell type and time point are not known. Each CDR3 is given with its conserved first and last residue. A D gene is named only where the DNA matches it firmly. The size field is filled for only some rows; it gives once, few, many or a size class.

12	TRBV4-2	few	-	TRBJ2-7	TGTGCCAGCAGCCAAACGACGCTGGAGCAGTACTTC	CASSQTTLEQYF
13	TRBV6-1	-	-	TRBJ2-5	TGTGCCAGCAGTGAAGTTTTCTCTGAGACCCAGTACTTC	CASSEVFSETQYF
16	TRBV4-1	few	-	TRBJ1-5	TGCGCCAGCAGCCAGAGTAGGGACCGTAGCAATCAGCCCCAGCATTTT	CASSQSRDRSNQPQHF
18	TRBV7-9	-	TRBD2	TRBJ2-7	TGTGCCAGCAGCTTAGGCGGGACTAGCGGTGGGCCAACCTACGAGCAGTACTTC	CASSLGGTSGGPTYEQYF
16	TRBV4-3	-	TRBD1	TRBJ1-2	TGCGCCAGCAGCCCCAAGACAGGGGCTCTAAACTATGGCTACACCTTC	CASSPKTGALNYGYTF
16	TRBV29-1	few	-	TRBJ2-7	TGCAGCGTTGTAGGGGGGGGCCACCAAAGCTCCTACGAGCAGTACTTC	CSVVGGGHQSSYEQYF
16	TRBV6-2/TRBV6-3	few	-	TRBJ2-7	TGTGCCAGCAGTTACGCCTTTGGGGGGAATGCCTACGAGCAGTACTTC	CASSYAFGGNAYEQYF
14	TRBV28	few	-	TRBJ1-6	TGTGCCAGCTGTAAGGGCGGAATTAATTCACCCCTCCACTTT	CASCKGGINSPLHF
12	TRBV4-1	-	-	TRBJ2-1	TGCGCCAGCAGCCAAGATGTAGATGAGCAGTTCTTC	CASSQDVDEQFF
14	TRBV4-1	few	-	TRBJ1-2	TGCGCCAGCAGCCAAGAGACGGATAACTATGGCTACACCTTC	CASSQETDNYGYTF
16	TRBV7-8	once	TRBD1	TRBJ1-1	TGTGCCAGCAGCCCCGACAGGGGGTACTGGAACACTGAAGCTTTCTTT	CASSPDRGYWNTEAFF
15	TRBV12-3/TRBV12-4	-	-	TRBJ2-3	TGTGCCAGCACTCTCCGGGACCCCCTCGGGTATACGCAGTATTTT	CASTLRDPLGYTQYF
14	TRBV19	few	-	TRBJ2-2	TGTGCCAGTAGTATATTAGGGACCACCGGGGAGCTGTTTTTT	CASSILGTTGELFF
14	TRBV28	-	-	TRBJ2-3	TGTGCCAGCAGTTTGGCCTACCGCACAGATACGCAGTATTTT	CASSLAYRTDTQYF
12	TRBV7-9	few	-	TRBJ1-5	TGTGCAGCAGGGCAGTACAATCAGCCCCAGCATTTT	CAAGQYNQPQHF
13	TRBV13	-	-	TRBJ2-5	TGTGCCAGCAGCTTACCCCCAGAAGAGACCCAGTACTTC	CASSLPPEETQYF
13	TRBV4-1	-	-	TRBJ1-2	TGCGCCAGCAGCCAAGTACACGGCGGTGGCTACACCTTC	CASSQVHGGGYTF
14	TRBV4-2	-	-	TRBJ1-2	TGTGCCAGCAGCCAAGGGACGGTTAACTATGGCTACACCTTC	CASSQGTVNYGYTF
14	TRBV9	few	-	TRBJ1-1	TGTGCCAGCAGCGTAGGTGCGGTGAACACTGAAGCTTTCTTT	CASSVGAVNTEAFF
15	TRBV7-9	-	-	TRBJ2-6	TGTGCCAGCAGCCTAATGGAATCTGGGGCCAACGTCCTGACTTTC	CASSLMESGANVLTF
14	TRBV5-5	-	TRBD1	TRBJ2-1	TGTGCCAGCAGCTTGCGGGACAGGGGCCATGAGCAGTTCTTC	CASSLRDRGHEQFF
12	TRBV7-2	-	-	TRBJ2-7	TGTGCCAGCAGCTTGGATTGGCACGAGCAGTACTTC	CASSLDWHEQYF
18	TRBV4-1	-	-	TRBJ1-6	TGCGCCAGCAGCCAAGAACACGTCGGTTGGGGGTATAATTCACCCCTCCACTTT	CASSQEHVGWGYNSPLHF
11	TRBV19	once	-	TRBJ2-1	TGTGCCAGTATGGGCGTTTTGGAGCAGTTCTTC	CASMGVLEQFF
17	TRBV4-1	-	TRBD1	TRBJ2-1	TGCGCCAGCAGCCAGTGGAGGACAGGACAAGGTGGGAACGAGCAGTTCTTC	CASSQWRTGQGGNEQFF
16	TRBV9	few	TRBD2	TRBJ2-1	TGTGCCAGCAGCGTTACACTAGCGGGGGAGCACAATGAGCAGTTCTTC	CASSVTLAGEHNEQFF
16	TRBV7-3	few	-	TRBJ1-2	TGTGCCAGCAGCTTAAACCCGGGACAAAACAACTATGGCTACACCTTC	CASSLNPGQNNYGYTF
14	TRBV4-1	-	-	TRBJ1-1	TGCGCCAGCTCCCTCCCCGTCCTGAACACTGAAGCTTTCTTT	CASSLPVLNTEAFF
14	TRBV6-6	-	-	TRBJ1-1	TGTGCCAGCAACCCGACAGGACCCAACACTGAAGCTTTCTTT	CASNPTGPNTEAFF
15	TRBV18	-	-	TRBJ2-3	TGTGCCAGCTCACCAGAATTAGCGGACACAGATACGCAGTATTTT	CASSPELADTDTQYF
16	TRBV5-1	once	-	TRBJ2-3	TGCGCCAGCAGCTCCCGACAGGCAACTAGCACAGATACGCAGTATTTT	CASSSRQATSTDTQYF
14	TRBV24-1	-	-	TRBJ2-3	TGTGCCACCAGTGCCCCGGGATTGGGAGATACGCAGTATTTT	CATSAPGLGDTQYF
16	TRBV7-2	-	-	TRBJ1-6	TGTGCCAGCAGCTCGCCCACGCAGTTTTATAATTCACCCCTCCACTTT	CASSSPTQFYNSPLHF
14	TRBV6-5	few	-	TRBJ1-1	TGTGCCAGCGTACGGCCGGGTTCGAACACTGAAGCTTTCTTT	CASVRPGSNTEAFF
14	TRBV9	-	-	TRBJ2-2	TGTGCCAGCAGCGTAGGGGGGGAAACCGGGGAGCTGTTTTTT	CASSVGGETGELFF
15	TRBV10-3	few	TRBD2	TRBJ2-5	TGTGCCATCAGTGGAACCGAGCGGGGTCTAGAGACCCAGTACTTC	CAISGTERGLETQYF
14	TRBV10-3	-	-	TRBJ2-7	TGTGCCATCAGTGGTGGGGATGGGACCTACGAGCAGTACTTC	CAISGGDGTYEQYF